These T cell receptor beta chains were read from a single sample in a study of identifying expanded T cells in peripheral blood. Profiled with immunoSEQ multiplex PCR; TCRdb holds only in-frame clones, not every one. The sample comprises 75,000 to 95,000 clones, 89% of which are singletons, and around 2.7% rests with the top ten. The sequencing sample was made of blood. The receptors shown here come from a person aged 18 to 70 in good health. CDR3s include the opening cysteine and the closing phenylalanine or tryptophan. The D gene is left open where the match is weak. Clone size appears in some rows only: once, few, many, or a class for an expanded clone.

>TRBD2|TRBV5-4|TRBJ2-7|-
TGTGCCAGCAGCTTGATAGCTAGCGGGAGTTACGAGCAGTACTTC
CASSLIASGSYEQYF
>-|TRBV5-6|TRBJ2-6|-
TGTGCCAGCAGCTTAACAGGCGGGCCTGGGGCCAACGTCCTGACTTTC
CASSLTGGPGANVLTF
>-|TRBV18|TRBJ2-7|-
TGTGCCAGCTCCCCTTTGCCCCGGGGGTACTACGAGCAGTACTTC
CASSPLPRGYYEQYF
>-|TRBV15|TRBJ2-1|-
TGTGCCACCAGCAGCGGCCCTTCTAGTCCTTTTGACAATGAGCAGTTCTTC
CATSSGPSSPFDNEQFF
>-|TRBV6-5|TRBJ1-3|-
TGTGCCAGCAGTTACTCGGATTTGGGGGGCCTACCACATTTT
CASSYSDLGGLPHF
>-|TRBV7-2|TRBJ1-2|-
TGTGCCAGCAGCACACGACGGGGGGAGATTAACTATGGCTACACCTTC
CASSTRRGEINYGYTF
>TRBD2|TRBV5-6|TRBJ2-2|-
TGTGCCAGCAGCTTGGCGGGGGGAACCGGGGAGCTGTTTTTT
CASSLAGGTGELFF
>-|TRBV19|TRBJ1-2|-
TGTGCCAGTAGGGCGGGGAGCTTCTATGGCTACACCTTC
CASRAGSFYGYTF
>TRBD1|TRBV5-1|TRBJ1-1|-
TGCGCCAGCAGCTTATGGACAGGGACCAACACTGAAGCTTTCTTT
CASSLWTGTNTEAFF
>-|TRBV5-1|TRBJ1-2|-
TGCGCCAGCAGCTTGGAGCAGGGCCTCTATGGCTACACCTTC
CASSLEQGLYGYTF
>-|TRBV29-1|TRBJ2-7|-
TGCAGCGTTGTCCTTACCGGGTCGGGAGAGCAGTACTTC
CSVVLTGSGEQYF
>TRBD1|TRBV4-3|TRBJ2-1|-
TGCGCCAGCAGCACTGACAGGGCGTCTGATGAGCAGTTCTTC
CASSTDRASDEQFF
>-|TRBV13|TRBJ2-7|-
TGTGCCAGCAGATCCCAGGGCCACGAGCAGTACTTC
CASRSQGHEQYF
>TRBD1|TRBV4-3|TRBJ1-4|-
TGCGCCAGCAGCCAAGATTGGGACAGGGAGCTTGAAAAACTGTTTTTT
CASSQDWDRELEKLFF
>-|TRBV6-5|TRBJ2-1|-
TGTGCCAGCAGGTTCACAGGGATGGGGAAGAATGAGCAGTTCTTC
CASRFTGMGKNEQFF
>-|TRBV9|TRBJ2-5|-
TGTGCCAGCAGCGTAGGACAGATACAAGAGACCCAGTACTTC
CASSVGQIQETQYF
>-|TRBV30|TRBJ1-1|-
TGTGCCTGGAGTGTACTGGCTGAAGCTTTCTTT
CAWSVLAEAFF
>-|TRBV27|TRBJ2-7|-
TGTGCCAGCAGTTTTGGAACAGGGTCTGCCTACGAGCAGTACTTC
CASSFGTGSAYEQYF
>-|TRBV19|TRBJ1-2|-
TGTGCCACGTCAGGGGCGGGGGGCTACACCTTC
CATSGAGGYTF
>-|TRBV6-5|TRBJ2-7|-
TGTGCCAGCAGTCGCACAGGGAGGGAGCAGTACTTC
CASSRTGREQYF
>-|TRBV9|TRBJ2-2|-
TGTGCCAGCAGCGGGGGCGGCACCGGGGAGCTGTTTTTT
CASSGGGTGELFF
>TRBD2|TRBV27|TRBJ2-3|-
TGTGCCAGCAGTTTCATCGGGCTAGCGGGACGAACAGATACGCAGTATTTT
CASSFIGLAGRTDTQYF
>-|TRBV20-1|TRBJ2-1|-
TGCAGTGCCGGGTCACTGAATGAGCAGTTCTTC
CSAGSLNEQFF
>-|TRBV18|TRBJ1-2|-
TGTGCCAGCTCACCATCAATGGGACACAACTATGGCTACACCTTC
CASSPSMGHNYGYTF
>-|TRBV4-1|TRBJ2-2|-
TGCGCCAGCAGCCAAGGGGCGGGGACCACCGGGGAGCTGTTTTTT
CASSQGAGTTGELFF
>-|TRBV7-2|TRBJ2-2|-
TGTGCCAGCAGCTTAATGGGGGGTACGAACACCGGGGAGCTGTTTTTT
CASSLMGGTNTGELFF
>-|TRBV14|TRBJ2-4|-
TGTGCCAGCAGCCAAGATAGGGTTCTCAAAAACATTCAGTACTTC
CASSQDRVLKNIQYF
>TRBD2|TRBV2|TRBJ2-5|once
TGTGCCAGCAGCGAAATTGGACTAGAACAAGAGACCCAGTACTTC
CASSEIGLEQETQYF
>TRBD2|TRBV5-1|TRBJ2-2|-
TGCGCCAGCAGCTTGACGGCTAGCGGGACCGGGGAGCTGTTTTTT
CASSLTASGTGELFF
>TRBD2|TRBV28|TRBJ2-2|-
TGTGCCAGCAGTTTATGGGGGGTAGCGGGAGCCCCCGGCGGGGAGCTGTTTTTT
CASSLWGVAGAPGGELFF
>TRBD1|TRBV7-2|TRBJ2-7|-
TGTGCCAGCAGCAACAGGGGCGAGCAGTACTTC
CASSNRGEQYF
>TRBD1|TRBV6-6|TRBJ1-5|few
TGTGCCAGCAGTCCACTTGGACAGGGAAGTCAGCCCCAGCATTTT
CASSPLGQGSQPQHF
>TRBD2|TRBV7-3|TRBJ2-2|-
TGTGCCAGCAGCTTAGGGGGACTAGCGATCACCGGGGAGCTGTTTTTT
CASSLGGLAITGELFF
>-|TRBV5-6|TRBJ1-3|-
TGTGCCAGCAGCTTGGCCGCAGGGGTAGTTGGAAACACCATATATTTT
CASSLAAGVVGNTIYF
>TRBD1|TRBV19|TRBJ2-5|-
TGTGCCAGTAGTCGGGACAGGGATGTTGGCGAGACCCAGTACTTC
CASSRDRDVGETQYF
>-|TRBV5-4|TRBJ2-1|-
TGTGCCAGCAGCTTGGGGCAGCCGTACTCCTACAATGAGCAGTTCTTC
CASSLGQPYSYNEQFF
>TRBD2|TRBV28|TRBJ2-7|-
TGTGCCAGCAGTTTAGAGGCGGGGGGCTACGAGCAGTACTTC
CASSLEAGGYEQYF
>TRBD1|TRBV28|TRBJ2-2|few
TGTGCCAGCAGTGACAGGGGGCGAACCGGGGAGCTGTTTTTT
CASSDRGRTGELFF
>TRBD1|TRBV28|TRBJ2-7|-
TGTGCCAGCAGTATGATCCTTGGACAGGGTGGATCTTACGAGCAGTACTTC
CASSMILGQGGSYEQYF
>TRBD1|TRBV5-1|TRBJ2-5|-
TGCGCCAGCAGCATAACCGGACAGGGGGAGACCCAGTACTTC
CASSITGQGETQYF
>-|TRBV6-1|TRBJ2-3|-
TGTGCCAGCAGTGAATCTCGCACAGATACGCAGTATTTT
CASSESRTDTQYF
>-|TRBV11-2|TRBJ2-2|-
TGTGCCAGCAGCTTATGGGGGAACACCGGGGAGCTGTTTTTT
CASSLWGNTGELFF
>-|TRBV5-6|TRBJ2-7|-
TGTGCCAGCAGCCCCTGGACAGCTTACGAGCAGTACTTC
CASSPWTAYEQYF
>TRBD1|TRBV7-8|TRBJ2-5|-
TGTGCCAGCAGCTACCGGGACAGCCCGTACCAAGAGACCCAGTACTTC
CASSYRDSPYQETQYF
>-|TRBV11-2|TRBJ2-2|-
TGTGCCAGCAGCGCCCGGGACCCAAACACCGGGGAGCTGTTTTTT
CASSARDPNTGELFF
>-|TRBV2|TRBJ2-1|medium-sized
TGTGCCAGCAGTGAAGCCGGACTGGATCCTCTCTTC
CASSEAGLDPLF
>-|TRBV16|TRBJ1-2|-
TGTGCCAGCAGCCAACAGATGCTTAACTATGGCTACACCTTC
CASSQQMLNYGYTF
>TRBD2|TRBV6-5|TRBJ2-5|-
TGTGCCAGCAGTCTACCGGGACTATCCTCCGAGACCCAGTACTTC
CASSLPGLSSETQYF
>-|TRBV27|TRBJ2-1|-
TGTGCCAGCAGTTTACGCCCTACTAGCACCTATGAGCAGTTCTTC
CASSLRPTSTYEQFF
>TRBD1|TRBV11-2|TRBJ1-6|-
TGTGCCAGCAGCAAGACAGGGAGCTCCTATAATTCACCCCTCCACTTT
CASSKTGSSYNSPLHF
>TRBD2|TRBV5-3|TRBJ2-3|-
TGTGCCAGAAGCTTGGGCAGCGGGACTAGCACAGATACGCAGTATTTT
CARSLGSGTSTDTQYF